These 5 T cell receptor beta chains were all obtained from the same sample, sequenced in a study of radiotherapy plus CTLA-4 blockade in lung cancer. Here immunoSEQ multiplex PCR was the method, and the copy in TCRdb shows in-frame clones only, minus some. The table records approximately 35,000 clones, 75% to 90% of them present only once. The sequenced sample was peripheral blood, obtained from a patient treated with radiotherapy plus ipilimumab. These receptors originate from a human donor with non-small cell lung cancer who had stable disease on radiotherapy plus ipilimumab.

V gene TRBV28 combines with J gene TRBJ2-2; a weak D match, TRBD2 (5 bases). From germline, CDR1 is MDHEN and CDR2 SYDVKM. The V gene lost 7 bases and the J gene lost 6 bases, with 21 bases spanning the gap. The CDR3 length is 16 residues. CDR3: CASNEDLIGGSGELFF. In DNA, the CDR3 is TGTGCCAGCAACGAAGATCTGATTGGAGGATCCGGGGAGCTGTTTTTT.

V is TRBV19 and J is TRBJ2-7; a weak D match, TRBD1 (6 bases). CDR1 and CDR2 from the germline V gene are LNHDA and SQIVND (reference sequence). The CDR3 has 13 residues. V was cut by 7 bases and J by 4 bases, with 14 bases left in between. The CDR3 DNA reads as TGTGCCAGTACCAAGGACAGACTGTACGAGCAGTACTTC. It is translated as CASTKDRLYEQYF.

The chain couples TRBV4-2 to TRBJ1-2; no definite D call. CDR3 length: 16 amino acids. The V and J ends lost 0 bases and 0 bases respectively, with 11 bases between them. Germline CDR1 is LGHNA and CDR2 is YNFKEQ. The CDR3 nucleotides read TGTGCCAGCAGCCAAGAAACAGCTGCTTCTAACTATGGCTACACCTTC. Amino acid sequence: CASSQETAASNYGYTF.

This clone was counted a single time. The chain uses TRBV7-9 and TRBJ1-1; D uncertain. Deletions cut 5 bases from V and 3 bases from J, with 22 bases between. Germline V gene lookup returns CDR1 SEHNR and CDR2 FQNEAQ (reference sequence). The CDR3 loop spans 17 amino acids. CDR3 DNA: TGTGCCAGCAGCCCCCCCAGATTGGGAGCCGCCGACACTGAAGCTTTCTTT. Protein sequence: CASSPPRLGAADTEAFF.

The V and J genes are TRBV5-6 and TRBJ2-5, with D tentatively TRBD1 (5 bases). The germline V gene encodes CDR1 SGHDT and CDR2 YYEEEE. The CDR3 is made up of 16 amino acids. V was shortened by 0 bases and J by 4 bases, with 16 bases between the two germline ends. The CDR3 loop reads CASSLVRQGWRETQYF. CDR3 DNA sequence: TGTGCCAGCAGCTTGGTTCGGCAGGGCTGGCGAGAGACCCAGTACTTC.